A selection of T cell receptor beta chains follows, all from one sample in a study of T-cell reconstitution after alpha-beta-depleted transplantation in children. TCRdb passed the PCR reads through MiXCR, listing each CDR3 protein once. The sample shows approximately 340,000 distinct CDR3 sequences, 9% to 12% of them seen only once. Sample: PBMCs from the stem cell graft donor, taken from the stem cell graft. The receptors were gathered from a human donor who donated a stem cell graft to a child with acute lymphoblastic leukemia. The CDR3 runs from the conserved cysteine through the conserved F or W. The order of the fields is J gene, D gene, clone size, V gene, CDR3 DNA, CDR3 protein. D genes are given only for firm matches. Rows give clone size only sometimes, using once, few, many, or a class for an expanded clone.

j_call: TRBJ2-7; d_call: .; clone_size: few; v_call: TRBV18; cdr3_nt: TGTGCCAGCTCACCACCGGTCCAGTCCTACGAGCAGTACTTC; cdr3_aa: CASSPPVQSYEQYF
j_call: TRBJ2-1; d_call: .; clone_size: .; v_call: TRBV19; cdr3_nt: TGTGCCAGTAGTATAGGAGGCGCCTACAATGAGCAGTTCTTC; cdr3_aa: CASSIGGAYNEQFF
j_call: TRBJ1-6; d_call: TRBD1; clone_size: .; v_call: TRBV9; cdr3_nt: TGTGCCAGCAGCGCTACCGGGACAGGGGTTAATTCACCCCTCCACTTT; cdr3_aa: CASSATGTGVNSPLHF
j_call: TRBJ1-5; d_call: .; clone_size: many; v_call: TRBV7-3; cdr3_nt: TGTGCCAGCAGCAGTGGGGGAGGGAATCAGCCCCAGCATTTT; cdr3_aa: CASSSGGGNQPQHF
j_call: TRBJ2-2; d_call: .; clone_size: .; v_call: TRBV5-1; cdr3_nt: TGCGCCAGCAGGTCGGATAGCGTGAACACCGGGGAGCTGTTTTTT; cdr3_aa: CASRSDSVNTGELFF
j_call: TRBJ1-1; d_call: .; clone_size: few; v_call: TRBV5-1; cdr3_nt: TGCGCCAGCAGAAGGGGAGAGAACACTGAAGCTTTCTTT; cdr3_aa: CASRRGENTEAFF
j_call: TRBJ2-3; d_call: .; clone_size: many; v_call: TRBV7-9; cdr3_nt: TGTGCCAGCAGCTTAGGCGAAGGGACAACAGATACGCAGTATTTT; cdr3_aa: CASSLGEGTTDTQYF
j_call: TRBJ2-7; d_call: TRBD1; clone_size: many; v_call: TRBV27; cdr3_nt: TGTGCCAGCAGTTCGACAGGGAGTGCCTACGAGCAGTACTTC; cdr3_aa: CASSSTGSAYEQYF
j_call: TRBJ1-1; d_call: .; clone_size: .; v_call: TRBV18; cdr3_nt: TGTGCCAGCTCACCGCTCCGGACCCTGAACACTGAAGCTTTCTTT; cdr3_aa: CASSPLRTLNTEAFF
j_call: TRBJ2-3; d_call: .; clone_size: few; v_call: TRBV20-1; cdr3_nt: TGCAGTGCTCCCAGGGGAGGGGCAGATACGCAGTATTTT; cdr3_aa: CSAPRGGADTQYF
j_call: TRBJ1-1; d_call: .; clone_size: .; v_call: TRBV5-1; cdr3_nt: TGCGCCAGCAGCCGATATGCGGGGAACACTGAAGCTTTCTTT; cdr3_aa: CASSRYAGNTEAFF
j_call: TRBJ1-4; d_call: .; clone_size: few; v_call: TRBV27; cdr3_nt: TGTGCCAGCAGTTTATCTCGGGGAACGTCTGGTGAAAAACTGTTTTTT; cdr3_aa: CASSLSRGTSGEKLFF
j_call: TRBJ1-1; d_call: .; clone_size: few; v_call: TRBV7-9; cdr3_nt: TGTGCCAGCAGCCTCGACTGGCAACCAGGGTCACGAGCTTTCTTT; cdr3_aa: CASSLDWQPGSRAFF
j_call: TRBJ2-1; d_call: .; clone_size: few; v_call: TRBV20-1; cdr3_nt: TGCAGTGCTAGATCGGTGGGAAGCTCCTACAATGAGCAGTTCTTC; cdr3_aa: CSARSVGSSYNEQFF
j_call: TRBJ2-7; d_call: TRBD1; clone_size: .; v_call: TRBV28; cdr3_nt: TGTGCCAGCACCCTAGGGACAGGCAGCTCCTACGAGCAGTACTTC; cdr3_aa: CASTLGTGSSYEQYF
j_call: TRBJ1-1; d_call: .; clone_size: .; v_call: TRBV18; cdr3_nt: TGTGCCAGCTCACGGGAGGGAGGCACTGAAGCTTTCTTT; cdr3_aa: CASSREGGTEAFF
j_call: TRBJ2-2; d_call: .; clone_size: .; v_call: TRBV3-1; cdr3_nt: TGTGCCAGCAGTCAGGGAGCTAGCCGGGCCGGGGAGCTGTTTTTT; cdr3_aa: CASSQGASRAGELFF
j_call: TRBJ2-7; d_call: TRBD2; clone_size: many; v_call: TRBV5-1; cdr3_nt: TGCGCCAGCAGCTTCGGGACTAGCGTCTACGAGCAGTACTTC; cdr3_aa: CASSFGTSVYEQYF
j_call: TRBJ2-3; d_call: .; clone_size: few; v_call: TRBV6-5; cdr3_nt: TGTGCCAGCAGTGAGACGGGGGATACGCAGTATTTT; cdr3_aa: CASSETGDTQYF
j_call: TRBJ2-7; d_call: .; clone_size: many; v_call: TRBV5-1; cdr3_nt: TGCGCCAGCAGCTTGAGGGATTACGAGCAGTACTTC; cdr3_aa: CASSLRDYEQYF
j_call: TRBJ1-1; d_call: .; clone_size: .; v_call: TRBV12-3/TRBV12-4; cdr3_nt: TGTGCCAGCAGTGTCACCGGTTGGGGAGAAGCTTTCTTT; cdr3_aa: CASSVTGWGEAFF
j_call: TRBJ2-3; d_call: .; clone_size: .; v_call: TRBV5-1; cdr3_nt: TGCGCCAGCAGCTTGAGTAAGGGGACAGATACGCAGTATTTT; cdr3_aa: CASSLSKGTDTQYF
j_call: TRBJ2-7; d_call: .; clone_size: .; v_call: TRBV5-1; cdr3_nt: TGCGCCAGCAGCTTGGAGTCGGTCTACGAGCAGTACTTC; cdr3_aa: CASSLESVYEQYF
j_call: TRBJ2-1; d_call: .; clone_size: many; v_call: TRBV28; cdr3_nt: TGTGCCAGCAGCCGCCCTCAGGGTCCGTATGAGCAGTTCTTC; cdr3_aa: CASSRPQGPYEQFF
j_call: TRBJ2-3; d_call: TRBD1; clone_size: .; v_call: TRBV18; cdr3_nt: TGTGCCAGCTCACCGAGGGACAGGGGGTCAGATACGCAGTATTTT; cdr3_aa: CASSPRDRGSDTQYF
j_call: TRBJ2-3; d_call: TRBD2; clone_size: few; v_call: TRBV6-2/TRBV6-3; cdr3_nt: TGTGCCGATGGGAGGGTGCCCCCCACAGATACGCAGTATTTT; cdr3_aa: CADGRVPPTDTQYF
j_call: TRBJ2-7; d_call: TRBD1; clone_size: many; v_call: TRBV15; cdr3_nt: TGTGCCACCAGCTGGGGACAGGGCGCCTACGAGCAGTACTTC; cdr3_aa: CATSWGQGAYEQYF
j_call: TRBJ2-7; d_call: TRBD1; clone_size: many; v_call: TRBV9; cdr3_nt: TGTGCCAGCAGCCCCCGGACAGGGTGGGCCGAGCAGTACTTC; cdr3_aa: CASSPRTGWAEQYF
j_call: TRBJ2-7; d_call: TRBD2; clone_size: few; v_call: TRBV7-2; cdr3_nt: TGTGCCAACGTTAGCGGGCGAAGCTCCTACGAGCAGTACTTC; cdr3_aa: CANVSGRSSYEQYF
j_call: TRBJ2-3; d_call: .; clone_size: few; v_call: TRBV15; cdr3_nt: TGTGCCACCAGCAGAGTGGGTCGGCAGTTTCTACACACAGATACGCAGTATTTT; cdr3_aa: CATSRVGRQFLHTDTQYF
j_call: TRBJ2-3; d_call: TRBD2; clone_size: .; v_call: TRBV15; cdr3_nt: TGTGCCACCAGCGTGACTAGCGGGATGGGAGCCACAGATACGCAGTATTTT; cdr3_aa: CATSVTSGMGATDTQYF
j_call: TRBJ1-5; d_call: .; clone_size: few; v_call: TRBV12-3/TRBV12-4; cdr3_nt: TGTGCCAGCAGTCCGACAGGTCTAAGCAATCAGCCCCAGCATTTT; cdr3_aa: CASSPTGLSNQPQHF
j_call: TRBJ2-3; d_call: .; clone_size: few; v_call: TRBV6-2/TRBV6-3; cdr3_nt: TGTGCCAGCAGTTACGGGGACAACACAGATACGCAGTATTTT; cdr3_aa: CASSYGDNTDTQYF
j_call: TRBJ2-3; d_call: TRBD2; clone_size: .; v_call: TRBV27; cdr3_nt: TGTGCCAGCAGTTCCCGAGGTAGCGGGAGTCCAGATACGCAGTATTTT; cdr3_aa: CASSSRGSGSPDTQYF
j_call: TRBJ2-3; d_call: .; clone_size: few; v_call: TRBV28; cdr3_nt: TGTGCCAGCAGTTTTCAGGGTATAGGTGGTACGCAGTATTTT; cdr3_aa: CASSFQGIGGTQYF
j_call: TRBJ2-1; d_call: TRBD2; clone_size: .; v_call: TRBV12-3/TRBV12-4; cdr3_nt: TGTGCCAGCAGGCTACTAGCGGGAGGGCCGGATGAGCAGTTCTTC; cdr3_aa: CASRLLAGGPDEQFF
j_call: TRBJ2-7; d_call: TRBD2; clone_size: .; v_call: TRBV27; cdr3_nt: TGTGCCAGCAGTGATATAGCGGGAGGTCTTCTCGAGCAGTACTTC; cdr3_aa: CASSDIAGGLLEQYF
j_call: TRBJ2-5; d_call: .; clone_size: many; v_call: TRBV7-2; cdr3_nt: TGTGCCAGCAGCCATTTTCTCGCCGGAGCCCAAGAGACCCAGTACTTC; cdr3_aa: CASSHFLAGAQETQYF
j_call: TRBJ2-3; d_call: TRBD2; clone_size: few; v_call: TRBV29-1; cdr3_nt: TGCAGCGTTGAAGGGGAGGGGAGCACAGATACGCAGTATTTT; cdr3_aa: CSVEGEGSTDTQYF
j_call: TRBJ2-5; d_call: .; clone_size: .; v_call: TRBV6-1; cdr3_nt: TGTGCCAGCACGGGGGGCTACGTGGAGACCCAGTACTTC; cdr3_aa: CASTGGYVETQYF
j_call: TRBJ2-1; d_call: TRBD2; clone_size: few; v_call: TRBV6-2/TRBV6-3; cdr3_nt: TGTGCCAGCAGCGATCCGCGGGGACTACCTACGGGGAATGAGCAGTTCTTC; cdr3_aa: CASSDPRGLPTGNEQFF
j_call: TRBJ2-3; d_call: TRBD2; clone_size: .; v_call: TRBV9; cdr3_nt: TGTGCCAGCAGCGTAGGATTAGCGGGAGGTCGAGATACGCAGTATTTT; cdr3_aa: CASSVGLAGGRDTQYF